One sample yielded the 18 T cell receptor beta chains listed below, sequenced in a study of OX40 agonist ivuxolimab in advanced cancers. The protocol used for the library was the immunoSEQ multiplex PCR assay. TCRdb re-hosts the immuneACCESS table, in-frame sequences only. Its copies lack some clones; in the studies checked, an unresolved V gene accounts for under half of them, and the cause for the rest is not known. The sample records 65,000 to 85,000 clones, approximately 79% of which are singletons. The ten biggest clones cover around 2.3% of the sample. Sequences were derived from CD4+ or CD8+ T cells sorted from blood, sampled in a trial of the OX40 agonist ivuxolimab. Receptors were obtained from an adult with an advanced solid tumor such as melanoma, head and neck, liver or kidney cancer.

V usage is TRBV11-2 and J usage is TRBJ2-2; 9 bases are shared with TRBD2. The V segment lost 5 bases and the J segment 3 bases; nucleotides outside the gene matches: 13. This CDR3 contains 18 residues. Germline V gene data show CDR1 as SGHAT and CDR2 as FQNNGV. The DNA for the CDR3 is TGTGCCAGCAGCACTCCTCGGCTAGCGGGGCGATACACCGGGGAGCTGTTTTTT. Amino acids: CASSTPRLAGRYTGELFF.

The V gene is TRBV2, the J gene TRBJ1-1; 7 nucleotides match TRBD1. Trimming cost V 4 bases and J 1 base; bases outside gene matches: 6. CDR1 and CDR2 from the germline V gene are SNHLY and FYNNEI. The CDR3 is made up of 15 amino acids. CDR3 loop: CASSAPGGPNTEAFF. For the CDR3, the DNA is TGTGCCAGCAGTGCCCCAGGGGGGCCGAACACTGAAGCTTTCTTT. The full variable domain, its missing parts supplied by reference TRBV2 and TRBJ1-1, is EPEVTQTPSHQVTQMGQEVILRCVPISNHLYFYWYRQILGQKVEFLVSFYNNEISEKSEIFDDQFSVERPDGSNFTLKIRSTKLEDSAMYFCASSAPGGPNTEAFFGQGTRLTVV.

This sequence joins TRBV4-3 and TRBJ1-5; 7 bases are shared with TRBD1. The J segment lost 1 base and the V segment lost 5 bases, leaving 5 bases of the junction unmatched. Germline lookup yields CDR1 LGHNA and CDR2 YSLEER. The length of the CDR3 is 15 residues. In nucleotides, the CDR3 is TGCGCCAGCAGCTACAGCAGGGGGAGCAATCAGCCCCAGCATTTT. Amino acid sequence: CASSYSRGSNQPQHF.

Only one count was recorded for this clone. The rearrangement joins TRBV2 to TRBJ2-4; 7 nucleotides align to TRBD1. The CDR3 runs to 14 residues. The V gene end was trimmed by 2 bases and the J gene end by 6 bases; junction bases not matched to a gene: 4. CDR1 is SNHLY and CDR2 is FYNNEI in the germline V gene. CDR3 sequence reads: CASSELDRVNIQYF. CDR3 DNA: TGTGCCAGCAGTGAACTCGACAGGGTAAACATTCAGTACTTC.

This sequence joins TRBV11-2 and TRBJ1-2, with D maybe TRBD1 (6 bases). V was clipped by 10 bases and J by 2 bases, with 23 bases between them. The CDR3 extends over 16 amino acids. Germline assignment: CDR1 SGHAT and CDR2 FQNNGV. Here the CDR3 reads CATRNSANRANYGYTF. CDR3 in DNA: TGTGCCACCAGAAATTCTGCAAACAGGGCGAACTATGGCTACACCTTC.

The chain couples TRBV9 to TRBJ1-1; D is unclear. V was cut by 0 bases and J by 4 bases, with 13 bases left in between. The CDR3 contains 15 residues. Germline V CDR1 and CDR2: SGDLS, YYNGEE. CDR3 region: CASSVGLVGPTEAFF. CDR3 bases: TGTGCCAGCAGCGTAGGATTGGTTGGCCCCACTGAAGCTTTCTTT.

This sequence joins TRBV2 and TRBJ2-6, with 7 bases that match TRBD1. In germline, CDR1 is SNHLY, CDR2 FYNNEI. This CDR3 contains 15 residues. J lost 2 bases, V lost 6 bases, and 4 bases had no gene match. The chain's CDR3 is CASRPTGAGANVLTF. As DNA, the CDR3 is TGTGCCAGCAGACCTACAGGGGCTGGGGCCAACGTCCTGACTTTC.

The rearrangement links TRBV29-1 to TRBJ2-5; 7 bases map to TRBD1. Per the germline V gene, CDR1 is SQVTM and CDR2 is ANQGSEA. The CDR3 extends over 14 amino acids. The trim removed 7 bases at V and 4 bases at J, leaving 12 bases unmatched. The CDR3 is CSGKGAREGETQYF. The CDR3 region has the DNA TGCAGCGGTAAGGGGGCGAGGGAAGGAGAGACCCAGTACTTC. The complete variable domain, with remaining parts taken from reference TRBV29-1 and TRBJ2-5, reads SAVISQKPSRDICQRGTSLTIQCQVDSQVTMMFWYRQQPGQSLTLIATANQGSEATYESGFVIDKFPISRPNLTFSTLTVSNMSPEDSSIYLCSGKGAREGETQYFGPGTRLLVL.

This chain links TRBV4-3 with TRBJ2-1; TRBD2 agrees at 9 bases. The CDR3 covers 19 residues. Germline loops: CDR1 LGHNA, CDR2 YSLEER. V shed 1 base and J 7 bases; nucleotides not matched to a gene: 17. In nucleotides, the CDR3 is TGCGCCAGCAGCCAAGGGGGCCTCGGTGGGGTAGCGGGAGTAAATGAGCAGTTCTTC. It codes for CASSQGGLGGVAGVNEQFF.

This chain uses TRBV25-1 with TRBJ2-1; D might be TRBD1 (9 bases). The V end was cut by 4 bases, the J end by 12 bases, with 16 bases between. There are 13 residues in the CDR3. Germline V gives CDR1 MGHDK, CDR2 SYGVNS. DNA of the CDR3: TGTGCCAGCAGTGCCGGACAGGGGACTAGGCAGTTCTTC. Residues: CASSAGQGTRQFF.

This clone was counted between two and nine times. The DNA of the CDR3 is TGCGCCAGCAGCCAGAGGGACACCAACTATGGCTACACCTTC. This sequence encodes CASSQRDTNYGYTF. The V and J genes are TRBV4-1 and TRBJ1-2; perhaps TRBD1 as D (6 bases). The V gene lost 3 bases and the J gene lost 2 bases, with 10 bases spanning the gap. The CDR3 totals 14 residues. Germline lookup yields CDR1 MGHRA and CDR2 YSYEKL.

V gene TRBV6-5 combines with J gene TRBJ2-7; unclear D gene. Between the trimmed V and J ends, which lost 2 bases and 0 bases, there was a span of 11 bases. Germline CDR1 reads MNHEY; CDR2 reads SVGAGI. The CDR3 contains 15 residues. CDR3 in DNA: TGTGCCAGCAGTTACCGCGCCCTCGGCTCCTACGAGCAGTACTTC. This sequence encodes CASSYRALGSYEQYF.

V gene TRBV6-6 combines with J gene TRBJ2-3; no clear D gene. CDR1 is MNHNY, CDR2 SVGAGI, per germline (reference sequence). This CDR3 region has 14 residues. V was pared by 2 bases and J by 2 bases, with 8 bases between. The CDR3 region is CASSYQDPTDTQYF. As DNA, the CDR3 is TGTGCCAGCAGTTACCAAGATCCCACAGATACGCAGTATTTT.

The chain joins TRBV11-2 to TRBJ2-1; 10 bases agree with TRBD1. The CDR3 has 14 residues. The germline gives CDR1 SGHAT, CDR2 FQNNGV. V gave up 1 base and J gave up 10 bases; unmatched junction bases: 4. In DNA, the CDR3 is TGTGCCAGCAGCTTAGGCGACAGGGGGCACGAGCAGTTCTTC. Protein sequence: CASSLGDRGHEQFF.

V gene TRBV7-2 combines with J gene TRBJ1-5; the D gene is possibly TRBD1 (5 bases). The CDR3 is made up of 14 amino acids. The V gene lost 5 bases and the J gene lost 4 bases, with 12 bases spanning the gap. Germline V gene data show CDR1 as SGHTA and CDR2 as FQGNSA. The CDR3 coding sequence is TGTGCCAGCAGCACCGCAGGGAAGAATCAGCCCCAGCATTTT. It is translated as CASSTAGKNQPQHF.

The CDR3 DNA reads as TGTGCCAGCAGGTCCCCCGGGACAGGGAAACACGAGCAGTACTTC. Translation: CASRSPGTGKHEQYF. The rearrangement joins TRBV6-5 to TRBJ2-7; TRBD1 aligns across 9 bases. Trimming cost V 6 bases and J 5 bases; bases outside gene matches: 11. The CDR3 totals 15 residues. Germline lookup yields CDR1 MNHEY and CDR2 SVGAGI.

V usage is TRBV11-3 and J usage is TRBJ2-7; 8 positions match TRBD1. Germline values: CDR1 SGHNT, CDR2 YENEEA. With V trimmed by 7 bases and J by 1 base, 3 bases remained unmatched. The CDR3 has 13 residues. The CDR3 region is CASTGTGSYEQYF. The CDR3 region has the DNA TGTGCCAGCACAGGGACAGGATCCTACGAGCAGTACTTC.

This chain connects TRBV7-2 to TRBJ2-1; D ambiguous. The V gene's germline CDR1 is SGHTA and CDR2 FQGNSA. V was shortened by 5 bases and J by 9 bases, with 14 bases between the two germline ends. The CDR3 extends over 13 amino acids. This CDR3 reads CASSRNLGPEQFF. The CDR3 DNA follows: TGTGCCAGCAGCCGTAACCTCGGGCCTGAGCAGTTCTTC. Drawing the rest from reference TRBV7-2 and TRBJ2-1, the complete variable domain is GAGVSQSPSNKVTEKGKDVELRCDPISGHTALYWYRQSLGQGLEFLIYFQGNSAPDKSGLPSDRFSAERTGGSVSTLTIQRTQQEDSAVYLCASSRNLGPEQFFGPGTRLTVL.